This TCR beta chain originates from a study of shared clonotypes between healthy human individuals. In the study overall: Sampling drew on donors who were a couple of women and a few men aged 18 to 49.

Germline lookup yields CDR1 MNHNS and CDR2 SASEGT. This CDR3 region has 18 residues. V shed 4 bases and J 9 bases; nucleotides not matched to a gene: 19. Study-wide results and caveats: Blood was the sole source, and tissue repertoires probably differ.

Notes on this clone: Its antigen remains unidentified.

CD4+ cells yielded CD45RA+ naive and CD45RA-negative memory subsets. Only in-frame clones appear in the TCRdb table, and some are missing; sequencing was by immunoSEQ multiplex PCR. The repertoire holds millions of clones, 90% to 95% seen once, with roughly 0.13% in the top ten. Specimen: naive CD4+ T cells sorted from blood. The subset was: CD45RA+ positively selected. V and J are TRBV6-1 and TRBJ2-1; 9 bases align to TRBD2. The receptor was derived from a man between 18 and 35 years old in good health. This CDR3 is CASSALEGRKRGEGEQFF. CDR3 DNA: TGTGCCAGCAGTGCCCTCGAGGGGAGGAAGCGGGGGGAGGGTGAGCAGTTCTTC.